This T cell receptor beta chain was captured in a study of CD8+CD57+ T cells in acquired aplastic anemia. Study-wide points: Found in both controls and patients were twenty-nine CD8+ CDR3 sequences.

The CDR3 totals 14 residues. The V gene's germline CDR1 is SEHNR and CDR2 FQNEAQ (reference sequence). As for this clonotype: Antigen: not known. An end of the junction differs from the germline gene, which may be a read error.

Whoever was chosen for sequencing had shown CD8+CD57+ cell expansion by flow cytometry. TCR beta VDJ and CDR3 were profiled, and genomic DNA was the template. TCRdb ran MiXCR on the reads and lists one entry per CDR3 protein. The table includes fewer than 300,000 distinct CDR3 sequences, approximately 86% detected once. The receptor was derived from a human donor with aplastic anemia. This sequence joins TRBV7-9 and TRBJ2-5; unclear D gene. Material: sorted CD4+, CD8+, or CD8+CD57+ T cells (not recorded which) from PBMCs. The DNA for the CDR3 is TGTGCCAGCAGCCCCGGCACAGAGCAAGACACCGATAAGTTC. Its protein is CASSPGTEQDTDKF. Looking up the rest from reference TRBV7-9 and TRBJ2-5 gives the full variable domain: DTGVSQNPRHKITKRGQNVTFRCDPISEHNRLYWYRQTLGQGPEFLTYFQNEAQLEKSRLLSDRFSAERPKGSFSTLEIQRTEQGDSAMYLCASSPGTEQDTDKFGPGTRLLVL.